The present TCR beta chain was sequenced within a study of T-cell memory formation after mild COVID-19. One entry per CDR3 protein, called by TCRdb with MiXCR from the 5' RACE reads. There are a few hundred thousand distinct CDR3 sequences in the sample; roughly 21% occur only once, and around 12% lies in the top ten. The CDR3 contains 14 residues. The V gene end was trimmed by 6 bases and the J gene end by 5 bases; junction bases not matched to a gene: 4. The germline V gene has CDR1 MNHEY and CDR2 SMNVEV (reference sequence). Source material: PBMCs or a T cell subset sorted from them (not recorded which). V usage is TRBV27 and J usage is TRBJ1-6; 7 nucleotides line up with TRBD1. The receptor was isolated from an adult woman who had mild COVID-19 (a few samples of this study predate the infection). Cell type and time point are not known. The DNA of the CDR3 is TGTGCCAGCAGCGGGACAGTCAATAATTCACCCCTCCACTTT. Its translation is CASSGTVNNSPLHF.